This passage covers 21 T cell receptor beta chains from one sample sequenced in a study of T cell clones after liver transplantation. Repertoires were generated with immunoSEQ multiplex PCR, while TCRdb's copy carries only in-frame clones and drops some. The sample contains 25,000 to 35,000 clones, just under 95% of which appear only once. The sequencing used CD8+ T cells from blood, collected 12 months after liver transplant. The receptors here all came from a human patient who received a liver transplant. The graft donor may have given rise to some T cells.

The J gene is TRBJ2-5, the V gene TRBV5-6; 9 nucleotides align to TRBD2. This CDR3 comprises 13 residues. Germline V gives CDR1 SGHDT, CDR2 YYEEEE. With V trimmed by 0 bases and J by 11 bases, 5 bases remained unmatched. DNA for the CDR3: TGTGCCAGCAGCTTGGGGACTAGCGTACCTCAGTACTTC. Translation gives CASSLGTSVPQYF.

The chain joins TRBV28 to TRBJ2-1, with 11 bases lining up with TRBD2. Germline V lookup: CDR1 MDHEN, CDR2 SYDVKM. The CDR3 length is 16 residues. Losses at the gene ends were 6 bases for V and 5 bases for J; bases not matched to a gene: 9. The CDR3 loop reads CASSPPVAGGHNEQFF. The CDR3 nucleotides are TGTGCCAGCAGCCCCCCTGTAGCGGGAGGGCACAATGAGCAGTTCTTC.

The rearrangement links TRBV29-1 to TRBJ2-5, with D tentatively TRBD2 (5 bases). V was trimmed by 0 bases and J by 1 base, leaving 12 bases between them. Germline CDR1 SQVTM, CDR2 ANQGSEA. There are 15 residues in the CDR3. This CDR3 is CSVEEGGDPQETQYF. DNA of the CDR3: TGCAGCGTTGAAGAAGGAGGTGATCCCCAAGAGACCCAGTACTTC.

This clone was seen once. This chain joins TRBV5-4 and TRBJ2-3; a weak D match, TRBD1 (5 bases). Trimming took off 0 bases at V and 5 bases at J, with 10 bases between the two ends. The CDR3 covers 14 residues. Germline-derived CDR1 and CDR2 are SGHNT and YYREEE (reference sequence). Here the CDR3 reads CASSLGQGLDTQYF. The CDR3 DNA is TGTGCCAGCAGCTTGGGGCAGGGATTAGATACGCAGTATTTT.

The chain couples TRBV6-1 to TRBJ1-2, with 7 bases matching TRBD1. Germline V gene sequence: CDR1 MNHNS, CDR2 SASEGT. V was clipped by 6 bases and J by 8 bases; unmatched bases: 9. The CDR3 totals 13 residues. The CDR3 bases are TGTGCCAGCAGGGAACAGGGGTCTCGGGGCTACACCTTC. It specifies CASREQGSRGYTF.

This clone came up once. The V and J genes are TRBV27 and TRBJ1-5; unclear D gene. Deletions cut 6 bases from V and 1 base from J, with 10 bases between. Germline V gene sequence: CDR1 MNHEY, CDR2 SMNVEV (reference sequence). CDR3 length: 14 amino acids. DNA of the CDR3: TGTGCCAGCAGCCAGTTGGGGAGCAATCAGCCCCAGCATTTT. Translation: CASSQLGSNQPQHF.

The chain joins TRBV10-1 to TRBJ2-7; D possibly corresponds to TRBD1 (5 bases). This CDR3 has 11 residues. Germline V gene data show CDR1 as WNHNN and CDR2 as SYGVQD (reference sequence). Trimming took 3 bases from V and 5 from J, leaving 5 bases between them. The CDR3 nucleotides read TGCGCCAGCAGTGAAGGGGACGAGCAGTACTTC. This sequence encodes CASSEGDEQYF.

V usage is TRBV5-6 and J usage is TRBJ2-3, with a tentative D call TRBD1 (5 bases). Trimming left V 0 bases short and J 4 bases short, with 15 bases between. Per germline, CDR1 SGHDT and CDR2 YYEEEE. The CDR3 totals 16 residues. As DNA, the CDR3 is TGTGCCAGCAGCTTGGCGCCTACGACAGTATCAGATACGCAGTATTTT. Its translation: CASSLAPTTVSDTQYF.

The chain uses TRBV28 and TRBJ2-1; the match to TRBD2 covers 7 bases. The CDR3 has 15 amino acids. The junction had 4 bases not matched to a gene; V was cut back by 2 bases and J by 3 bases. Per germline, CDR1 MDHEN and CDR2 SYDVKM. The CDR3, as DNA: TGTGCCAGCAGTTTAAGGCGGACTAGCTACAATGAGCAGTTCTTC. This gives the protein CASSLRRTSYNEQFF.

The genes are TRBV19 and TRBJ2-7, with D unresolved. Trimming took 1 base from V and 5 from J, leaving 9 bases between them. The germline CDR1 and CDR2 sequences are LNHDA and SQIVND (reference sequence). The length of the CDR3 is 13 residues. CDR3 protein: CASSIVWSDEQYF. CDR3 bases: TGTGCCAGTAGTATAGTCTGGAGCGACGAGCAGTACTTC.

V usage is TRBV5-6 and J usage is TRBJ2-7, with 10 bases lining up with TRBD1. Trimming removed 5 bases from V and 5 bases from J; junction bases left unmatched: 19. The CDR3 consists of 18 residues. Germline values: CDR1 SGHDT, CDR2 YYEEEE. This CDR3 reads CASRSTGGLGPREDEQYF. The CDR3 nucleotides read TGTGCCAGCAGGTCGACAGGGGGCTTGGGACCTCGAGAAGACGAGCAGTACTTC.

V usage is TRBV6-6 and J usage is TRBJ1-1, with 7 bases identical to TRBD1. Germline V gene lookup returns CDR1 MNHNY and CDR2 SVGAGI (reference sequence). The CDR3 consists of 13 residues. The junction had 2 bases not matched to a gene; V was cut back by 6 bases and J by 1 base. The chain's CDR3 is CASRTGPNTEAFF. The CDR3 region has the DNA TGTGCCAGCAGGACAGGGCCGAACACTGAAGCTTTCTTT.

This chain joins TRBV13 and TRBJ2-7; 9 nucleotides align to TRBD1. This CDR3 has 15 residues. Germline V gene data show CDR1 as PRHDT and CDR2 as FYEKMQ (reference sequence). Trimming took 5 bases from V and 5 from J; bases not matched to a gene: 10. The CDR3 reads CASSQGTGNSHEQYF. Written as DNA, the CDR3 is TGTGCCAGCAGCCAAGGGACAGGGAACAGTCACGAGCAGTACTTC.

This clone was recorded only once. The chain has TRBV28 and TRBJ2-4; TRBD2 matches 14 bases. The CDR3 has 19 amino acids. Germline CDR1 is MDHEN and CDR2 is SYDVKM. The V segment lost 5 bases and the J segment 2 bases; nucleotides outside the gene matches: 11. The DNA of the CDR3 is TGTGCCAGCAGTCAGCGACTAGCGGGAGGGAGTGGGACCAAAAACATTCAGTACTTC. Translated: CASSQRLAGGSGTKNIQYF.

This rearrangement joins TRBV28 to TRBJ2-7; 7 bases match TRBD2. V lost 7 bases, J lost 0 bases, and 6 bases stayed unmatched. This CDR3 region has 14 residues. Germline V gene lookup returns CDR1 MDHEN and CDR2 SYDVKM. For the CDR3, the DNA is TGTGCCAGCATTGGCGGCGGGAGCTCCTACGAGCAGTACTTC. It specifies CASIGGGSSYEQYF.

V is TRBV7-8 and J is TRBJ2-3; 10 bases fit TRBD2. Per germline, CDR1 SGHVS and CDR2 FQNEAQ. The CDR3 is 19 residues long. V dropped 2 bases and J dropped 3; count of bases not matched to a gene: 14. The CDR3 region is CASSLNDLAGEVRTDTQYF. The CDR3, as DNA: TGTGCCAGCAGCTTAAATGATCTAGCGGGAGAAGTTCGGACAGATACGCAGTATTTT.

The genes are TRBV29-1 and TRBJ2-2; D call uncertain. V was clipped by 4 bases and J by 6 bases, with 12 bases between them. The CDR3 totals 13 residues. CDR1 and CDR2 from the germline V gene are SQVTM and ANQGSEA. This CDR3 reads CSVGRKDAGELFF. CDR3 bases: TGCAGCGTTGGCCGGAAGGACGCCGGGGAGCTGTTTTTT.

This sequence joins TRBV7-9 and TRBJ2-5; the D gene is possibly TRBD2 (5 bases). Germline CDR1 SEHNR, CDR2 FQNEAQ (reference sequence). Trimming left V 1 base short and J 1 base short, with 13 bases between. The CDR3 loop spans 16 amino acids. DNA of the CDR3: TGTGCCAGCAGCTTAGTAAAAGGGAGCCCCCAAGAGACCCAGTACTTC. Translated, it gives CASSLVKGSPQETQYF.

In nucleotides, the CDR3 is TGTGCCAGTAGTATTCGGGAGTACTACAATGAGCAGTTCTTC. Residues: CASSIREYYNEQFF. The V call is TRBV19, the J call TRBJ2-1; D is possibly TRBD2 (6 bases). CDR1 LNHDA and CDR2 SQIVND come from the germline V gene (reference sequence). There are 14 residues in the CDR3. The V and J ends lost 3 bases and 3 bases respectively, with 9 bases between them.

The chain's CDR3 is CASSPSRGEQYF. The CDR3 DNA sequence: TGTGCCAGCAGCCCCTCCCGGGGCGAGCAGTACTTC. V gene TRBV9 combines with J gene TRBJ2-7; weak D call: TRBD2 (5 bases). Trimming shortened V by 4 bases and J by 6 bases, and 11 bases separated the two germline ends. CDR3 length equals 12 residues. CDR1 and CDR2 (germline): SGDLS, YYNGEE.

The V call is TRBV4-3, the J call TRBJ2-1; a possible D gene is TRBD2 (6 bases). V was trimmed by 0 bases and J by 4 bases, leaving 10 bases between them. Germline V gene data show CDR1 as LGHNA and CDR2 as YSLEER. There are 15 residues in the CDR3. Written as DNA, the CDR3 is TGCGCCAGCAGCCAAGATACGGGACTTTACAATGAGCAGTTCTTC. It yields the protein CASSQDTGLYNEQFF.